These T cell receptor beta chains were read from a single sample in a study of cytomegalovirus exposure and HLA in healthy donors. TCRdb keeps only in-frame clones here, not all; method: immunoSEQ multiplex PCR. The sample has a few hundred thousand clones; approximately 82% are singletons. The material sequenced was PBMCs. The receptors here all came from an older woman in good health and CMV-seropositive. CDR3s include the opening cysteine and the closing phenylalanine or tryptophan. Size is omitted from some rows. Given values are once, few, many or a class for expanded clones.

>.|TRBV5-1
CASSLDRGGNGYTF
>few|TRBV7-9
CASSQTLAHPYEQYF
>once|TRBV4-1
CASSQSTAFGTEAFF
>.|TRBV5-1
CASSFQPGQAYGYTF
>.|TRBV19
CASSTTGVDYGYTF
>.|TRBV7-9
CSSSPWGGRADYGYTF
>.|TRBV5-1
CASSSTSANTGELFF
>once|TRBV19
CASTGQGFSSNQPQHF
>.|TRBV7-9
CASSRGQLAVVETQYF
>.|TRBV11-2
CASSPSYEQYF
>few|TRBV15
CATSRDTPYEQYF